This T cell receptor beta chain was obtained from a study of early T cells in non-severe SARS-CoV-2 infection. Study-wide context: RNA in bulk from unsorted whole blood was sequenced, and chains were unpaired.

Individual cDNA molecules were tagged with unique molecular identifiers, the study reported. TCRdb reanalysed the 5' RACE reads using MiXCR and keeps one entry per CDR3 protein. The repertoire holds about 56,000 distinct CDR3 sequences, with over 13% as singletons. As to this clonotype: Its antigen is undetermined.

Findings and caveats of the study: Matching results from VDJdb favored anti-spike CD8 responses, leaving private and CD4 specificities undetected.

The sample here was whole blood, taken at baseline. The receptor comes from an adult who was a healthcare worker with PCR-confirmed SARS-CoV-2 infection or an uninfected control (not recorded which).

CDR3 sequence reads: CSAGTGADTDTQYF. The CDR3 DNA follows: TGCAGCGCAGGGACAGGCGCTGACACAGATACGCAGTATTTT. The chain joins TRBV29-1 to TRBJ2-3; TRBD1 matches 8 bases. The length of the CDR3 is 14 residues. Germline V CDR1 and CDR2: SQVTM, ANQGSEA. J gave up 2 bases and V 7 bases, and 8 bases lay outside the gene matches.